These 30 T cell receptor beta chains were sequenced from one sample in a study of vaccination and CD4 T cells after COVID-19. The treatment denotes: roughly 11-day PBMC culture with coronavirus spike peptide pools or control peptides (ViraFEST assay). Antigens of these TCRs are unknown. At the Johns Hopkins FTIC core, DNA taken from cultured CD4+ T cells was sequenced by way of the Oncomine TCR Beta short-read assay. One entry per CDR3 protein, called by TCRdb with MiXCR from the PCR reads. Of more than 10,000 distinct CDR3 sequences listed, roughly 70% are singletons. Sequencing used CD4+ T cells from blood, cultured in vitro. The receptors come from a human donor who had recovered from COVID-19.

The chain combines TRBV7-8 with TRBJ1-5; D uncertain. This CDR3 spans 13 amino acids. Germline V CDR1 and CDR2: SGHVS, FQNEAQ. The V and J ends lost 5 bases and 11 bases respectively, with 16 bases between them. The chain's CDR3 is CASSTTLVQAQHF. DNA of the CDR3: TGTGCCAGCAGCACCACCCTCGTCCAGGCCCAGCATTTT.

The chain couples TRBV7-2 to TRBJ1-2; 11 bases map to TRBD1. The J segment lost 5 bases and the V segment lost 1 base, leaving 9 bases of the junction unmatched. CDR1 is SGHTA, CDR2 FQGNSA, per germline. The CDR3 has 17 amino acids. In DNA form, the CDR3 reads TGTGCCAGCAGCTTAGACCCCCCCGGGACAGGGGGGTATGGCTACACCTTC. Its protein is CASSLDPPGTGGYGYTF. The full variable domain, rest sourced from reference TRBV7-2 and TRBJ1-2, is GAGVSQSPSNKVTEKGKDVELRCDPISGHTALYWYRQSLGQGLEFLIYFQGNSAPDKSGLPSDRFSAERTGGSVSTLTIQRTQQEDSAVYLCASSLDPPGTGGYGYTFGSGTRLTVV.

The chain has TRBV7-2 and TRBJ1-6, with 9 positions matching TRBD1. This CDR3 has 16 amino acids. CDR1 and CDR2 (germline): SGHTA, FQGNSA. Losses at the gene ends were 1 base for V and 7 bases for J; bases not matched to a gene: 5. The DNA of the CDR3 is TGTGCCAGCAGCTTAGTTGGGGACAGGGTAAATTCACCCCTCCACTTT. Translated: CASSLVGDRVNSPLHF.

The CDR3 DNA reads TGTGCCAGCAGTTCTCCTAGGGTTTACACTGAAGCTTTCTTT. It codes for CASSSPRVYTEAFF. V is TRBV6-5 and J is TRBJ1-1, with no clear D. V lost 4 bases and J 3 bases, leaving 12 bases between the germline ends. This CDR3 contains 14 residues. Germline V gene lookup returns CDR1 MNHEY and CDR2 SVGAGI.

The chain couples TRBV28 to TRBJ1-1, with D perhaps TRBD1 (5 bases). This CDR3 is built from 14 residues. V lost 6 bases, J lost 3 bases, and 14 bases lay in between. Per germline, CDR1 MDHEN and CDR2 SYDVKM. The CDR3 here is CASSFLSGDTEAFF. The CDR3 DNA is TGTGCCAGCAGCTTTCTCTCGGGGGACACTGAAGCTTTCTTT.

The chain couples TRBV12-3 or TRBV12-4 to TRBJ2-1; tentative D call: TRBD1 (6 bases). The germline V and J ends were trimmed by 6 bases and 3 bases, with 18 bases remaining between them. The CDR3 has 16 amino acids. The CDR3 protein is CASSPRGQSNYNEQFF. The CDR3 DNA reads TGTGCCAGCAGCCCCCGTGGACAGTCGAACTACAATGAGCAGTTCTTC.

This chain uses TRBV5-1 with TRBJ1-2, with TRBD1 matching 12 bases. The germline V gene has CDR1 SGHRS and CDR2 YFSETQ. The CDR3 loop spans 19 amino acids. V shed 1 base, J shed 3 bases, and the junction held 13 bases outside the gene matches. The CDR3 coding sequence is TGCGCCAGCAGCTTGAGGGGCCGGGACAGGGGGCGAGAGGACTATGGCTACACCTTC. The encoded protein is CASSLRGRDRGREDYGYTF.

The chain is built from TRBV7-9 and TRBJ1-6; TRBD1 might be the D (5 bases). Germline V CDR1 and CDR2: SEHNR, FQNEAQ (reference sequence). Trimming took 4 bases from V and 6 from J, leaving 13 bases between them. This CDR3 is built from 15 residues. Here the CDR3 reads CASSSWGRTNSPLHF. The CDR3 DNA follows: TGTGCCAGCAGCTCCTGGGGCAGGACTAATTCACCCCTCCACTTT.

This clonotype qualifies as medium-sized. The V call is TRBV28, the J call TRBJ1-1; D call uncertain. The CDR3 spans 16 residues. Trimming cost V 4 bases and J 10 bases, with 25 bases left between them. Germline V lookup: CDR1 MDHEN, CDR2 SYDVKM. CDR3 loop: CASSSSGSGWGERAFF. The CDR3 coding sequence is TGTGCCAGCAGTTCTAGTGGCTCTGGGTGGGGAGAGCGAGCTTTCTTT.

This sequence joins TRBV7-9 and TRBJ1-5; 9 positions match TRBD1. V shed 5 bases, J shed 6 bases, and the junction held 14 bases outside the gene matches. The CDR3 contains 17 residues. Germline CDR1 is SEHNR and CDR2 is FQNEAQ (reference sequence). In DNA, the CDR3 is TGTGCCAGCAGCCGGGGACAGGGAACGTCGTCTGGTCAGCCCCAGCATTTT. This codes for CASSRGQGTSSGQPQHF.

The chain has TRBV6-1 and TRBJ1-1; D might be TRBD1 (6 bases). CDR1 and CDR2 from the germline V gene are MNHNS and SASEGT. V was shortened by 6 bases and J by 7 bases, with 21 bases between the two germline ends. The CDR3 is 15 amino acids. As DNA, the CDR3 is TGTGCCAGCAGACCAACTAAAGGGGGGGCCGGTGAAGCTTTCTTT. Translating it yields CASRPTKGGAGEAFF.

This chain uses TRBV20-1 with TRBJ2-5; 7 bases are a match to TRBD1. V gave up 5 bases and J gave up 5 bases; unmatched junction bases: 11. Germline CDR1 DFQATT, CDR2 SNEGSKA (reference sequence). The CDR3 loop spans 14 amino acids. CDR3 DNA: TGCAGTGCTGGGAAGGGGGCGTGGTATGAGACCCAGTACTTC. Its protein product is CSAGKGAWYETQYF.

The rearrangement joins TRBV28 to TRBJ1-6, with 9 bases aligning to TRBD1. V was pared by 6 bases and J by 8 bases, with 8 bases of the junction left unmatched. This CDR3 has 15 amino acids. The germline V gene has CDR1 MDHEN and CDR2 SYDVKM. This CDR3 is CASREDRGRDSPLHF. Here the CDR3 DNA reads TGTGCCAGCAGGGAAGACAGGGGGAGGGATTCACCCCTCCACTTT.

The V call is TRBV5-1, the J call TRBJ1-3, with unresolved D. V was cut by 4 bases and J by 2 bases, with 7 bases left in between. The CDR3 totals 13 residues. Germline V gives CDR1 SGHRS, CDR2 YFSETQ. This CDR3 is CASSQLTGNTIYF. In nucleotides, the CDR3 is TGCGCCAGCAGCCAACTTACTGGAAACACCATATATTTT.

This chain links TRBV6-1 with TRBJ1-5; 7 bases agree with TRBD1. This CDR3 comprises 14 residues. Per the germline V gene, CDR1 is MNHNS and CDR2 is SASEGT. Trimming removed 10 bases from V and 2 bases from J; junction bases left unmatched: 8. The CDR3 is CATAGQFGNQPQHF. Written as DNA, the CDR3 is TGTGCCACGGCGGGACAGTTCGGCAATCAGCCCCAGCATTTT.

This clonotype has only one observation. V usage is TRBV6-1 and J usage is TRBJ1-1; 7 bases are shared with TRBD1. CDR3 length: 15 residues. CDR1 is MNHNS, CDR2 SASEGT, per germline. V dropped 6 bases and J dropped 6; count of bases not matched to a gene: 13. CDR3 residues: CASRIRIGGNAEAFF. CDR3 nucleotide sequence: TGTGCCAGCAGGATACGGATAGGGGGCAATGCTGAAGCTTTCTTT.

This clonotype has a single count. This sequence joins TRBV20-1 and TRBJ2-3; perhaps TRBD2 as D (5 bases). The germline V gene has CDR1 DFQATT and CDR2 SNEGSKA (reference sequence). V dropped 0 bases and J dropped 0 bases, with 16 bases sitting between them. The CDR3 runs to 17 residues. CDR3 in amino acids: CSARDPLASSSTDTQYF. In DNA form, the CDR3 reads TGCAGTGCTAGAGATCCCCTAGCCTCCTCTAGCACAGATACGCAGTATTTT.

The CDR3 region has the DNA TGTGCCAGCAGCTTAGTGGGGACCCAGGGGAAGTTCTTC. Amino acids: CASSLVGTQGKFF. The chain has TRBV7-9 and TRBJ2-1; D perhaps matches TRBD1 (6 bases). Trimming cost V 1 base and J 14 bases, with 15 bases left between them. The CDR3 loop spans 13 amino acids. Per the germline V gene, CDR1 is SEHNR and CDR2 is FQNEAQ (reference sequence).

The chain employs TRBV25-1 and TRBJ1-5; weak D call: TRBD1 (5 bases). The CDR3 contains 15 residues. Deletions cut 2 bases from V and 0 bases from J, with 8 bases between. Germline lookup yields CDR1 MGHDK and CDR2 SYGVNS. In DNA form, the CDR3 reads TGTGCCAGCAGTGAAGCAGGGCTTAGCAATCAGCCCCAGCATTTT. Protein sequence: CASSEAGLSNQPQHF.

CDR3 nucleotides: TGTGCCAGCAGCCCCCTTCGGGGGGGTACCTCCTCTGGGGCCAACGTCCTGACTTTC. It translates to CASSPLRGGTSSGANVLTF. The rearrangement joins TRBV7-3 to TRBJ2-6; 8 bases align to TRBD2. The CDR3 covers 19 residues. Germline values: CDR1 SGHTA, CDR2 FQGTGA. V trimming: 5 bases; J trimming: 0 bases; junction bases outside the gene matches: 12.

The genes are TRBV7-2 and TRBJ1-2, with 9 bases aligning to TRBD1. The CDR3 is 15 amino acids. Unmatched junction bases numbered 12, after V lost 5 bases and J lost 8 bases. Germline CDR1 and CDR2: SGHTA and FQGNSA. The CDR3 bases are TGTGCCAGCAGCACGAATACCGGGACAGGGAACGGCTACACCTTC. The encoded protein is CASSTNTGTGNGYTF. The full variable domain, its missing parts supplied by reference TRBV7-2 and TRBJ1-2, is GAGVSQSPSNKVTEKGKDVELRCDPISGHTALYWYRQSLGQGLEFLIYFQGNSAPDKSGLPSDRFSAERTGGSVSTLTIQRTQQEDSAVYLCASSTNTGTGNGYTFGSGTRLTVV.

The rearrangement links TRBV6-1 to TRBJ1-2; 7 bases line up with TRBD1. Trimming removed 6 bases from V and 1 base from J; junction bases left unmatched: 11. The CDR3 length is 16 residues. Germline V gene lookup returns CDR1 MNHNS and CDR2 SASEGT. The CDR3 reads CASSSPRTGLNYGYTF. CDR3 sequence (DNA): TGTGCCAGCAGCTCCCCCCGGACAGGCCTTAACTATGGCTACACCTTC.

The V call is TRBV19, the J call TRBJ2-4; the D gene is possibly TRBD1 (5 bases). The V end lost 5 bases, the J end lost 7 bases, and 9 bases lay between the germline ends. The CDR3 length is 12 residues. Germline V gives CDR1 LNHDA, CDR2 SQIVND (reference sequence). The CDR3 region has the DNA TGTGCCAGTAGTCCAGGGTGGAACATTCAGTACTTC. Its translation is CASSPGWNIQYF.

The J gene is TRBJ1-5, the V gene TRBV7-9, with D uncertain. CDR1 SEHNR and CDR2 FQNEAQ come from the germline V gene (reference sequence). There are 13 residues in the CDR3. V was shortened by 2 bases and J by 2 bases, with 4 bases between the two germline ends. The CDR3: CASSLQGNQPQHF. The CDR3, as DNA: TGTGCCAGCAGCTTACAGGGCAATCAGCCCCAGCATTTT.

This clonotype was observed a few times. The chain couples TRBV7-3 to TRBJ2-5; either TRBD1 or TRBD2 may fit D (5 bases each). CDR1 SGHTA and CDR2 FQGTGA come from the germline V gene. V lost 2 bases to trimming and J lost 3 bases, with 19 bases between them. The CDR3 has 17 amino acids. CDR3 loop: CASSLGGLLSAEETQYF. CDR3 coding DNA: TGTGCCAGCAGCTTAGGGGGTCTCTTAAGCGCCGAAGAGACCCAGTACTTC.

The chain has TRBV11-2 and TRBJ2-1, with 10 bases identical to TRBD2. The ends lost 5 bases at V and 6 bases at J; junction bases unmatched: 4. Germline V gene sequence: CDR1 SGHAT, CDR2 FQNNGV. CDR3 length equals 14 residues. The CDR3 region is CASSPGTSVNEQFF. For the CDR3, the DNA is TGTGCCAGCAGCCCCGGGACTAGCGTCAATGAGCAGTTCTTC.

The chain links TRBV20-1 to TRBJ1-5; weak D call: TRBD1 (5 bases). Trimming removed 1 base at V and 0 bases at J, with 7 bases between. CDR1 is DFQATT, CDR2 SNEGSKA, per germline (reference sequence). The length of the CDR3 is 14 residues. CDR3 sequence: CSARGQISNQPQHF. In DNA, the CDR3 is TGCAGTGCTAGAGGACAGATTAGCAATCAGCCCCAGCATTTT.

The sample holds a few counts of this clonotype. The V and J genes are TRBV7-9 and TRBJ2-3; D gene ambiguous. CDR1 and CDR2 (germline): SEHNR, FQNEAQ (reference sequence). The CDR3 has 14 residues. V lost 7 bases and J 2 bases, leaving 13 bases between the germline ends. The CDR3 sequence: CASTPPSATDTQYF. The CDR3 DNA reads TGTGCCAGCACCCCCCCGTCGGCCACAGATACGCAGTATTTT.

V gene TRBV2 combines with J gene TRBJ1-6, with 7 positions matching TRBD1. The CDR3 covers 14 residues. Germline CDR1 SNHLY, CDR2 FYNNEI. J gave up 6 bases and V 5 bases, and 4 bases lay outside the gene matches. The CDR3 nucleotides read TGTGCCAGCAGTATAGACAGGGTTAATTCACCCCTCCACTTT. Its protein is CASSIDRVNSPLHF.

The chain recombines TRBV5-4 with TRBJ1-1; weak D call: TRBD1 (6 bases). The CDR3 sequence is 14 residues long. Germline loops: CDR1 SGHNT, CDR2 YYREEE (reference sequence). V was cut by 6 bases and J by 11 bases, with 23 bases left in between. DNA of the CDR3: TGTGCCAGCAACCCTTTCGGGGGCCTGAACGAGGCTTTCTTT. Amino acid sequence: CASNPFGGLNEAFF. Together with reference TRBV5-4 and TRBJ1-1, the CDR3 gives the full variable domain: ETGVTQSPTHLIKTRGQQVTLRCSSQSGHNTVSWYQQALGQGPQFIFQYYREEENGRGNFPPRFSGLQFPNYSSELNVNALELDDSALYLCASNPFGGLNEAFFGQGTRLTVV.